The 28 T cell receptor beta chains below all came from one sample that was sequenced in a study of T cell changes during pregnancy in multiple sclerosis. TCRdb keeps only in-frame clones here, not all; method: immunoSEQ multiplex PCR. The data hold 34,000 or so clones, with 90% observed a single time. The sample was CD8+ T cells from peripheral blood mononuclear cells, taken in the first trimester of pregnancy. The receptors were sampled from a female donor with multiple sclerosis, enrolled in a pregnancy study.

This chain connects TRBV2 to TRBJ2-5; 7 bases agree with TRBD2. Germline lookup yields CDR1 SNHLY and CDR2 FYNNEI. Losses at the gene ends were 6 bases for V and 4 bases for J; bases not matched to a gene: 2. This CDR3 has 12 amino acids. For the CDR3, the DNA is TGTGCCAGCAGGGGGGGGGTAGAGACCCAGTACTTC. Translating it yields CASRGGVETQYF.

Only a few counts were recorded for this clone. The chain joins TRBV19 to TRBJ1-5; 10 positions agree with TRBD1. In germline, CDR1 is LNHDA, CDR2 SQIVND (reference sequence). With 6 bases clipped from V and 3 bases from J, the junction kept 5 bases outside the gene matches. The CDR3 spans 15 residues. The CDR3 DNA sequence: TGTGCCAGTAGAGCGACAGGGGGCTTCAATCAGCCCCAGCATTTT. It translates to CASRATGGFNQPQHF.

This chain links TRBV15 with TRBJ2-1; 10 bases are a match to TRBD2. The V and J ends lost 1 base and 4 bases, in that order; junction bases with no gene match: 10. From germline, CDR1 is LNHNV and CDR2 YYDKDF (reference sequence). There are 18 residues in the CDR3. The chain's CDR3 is CATSRGGVGLAEYNEQFF. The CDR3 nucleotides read TGTGCCACCAGCAGAGGGGGAGTAGGACTAGCGGAGTACAATGAGCAGTTCTTC.

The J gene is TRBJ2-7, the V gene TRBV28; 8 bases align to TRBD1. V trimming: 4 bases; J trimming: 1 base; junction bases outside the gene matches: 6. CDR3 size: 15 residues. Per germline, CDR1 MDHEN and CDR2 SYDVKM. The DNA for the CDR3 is TGTGCCAGCAGTTCTGACAGGGGAATGTCCTACGAGCAGTACTTC. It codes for CASSSDRGMSYEQYF.

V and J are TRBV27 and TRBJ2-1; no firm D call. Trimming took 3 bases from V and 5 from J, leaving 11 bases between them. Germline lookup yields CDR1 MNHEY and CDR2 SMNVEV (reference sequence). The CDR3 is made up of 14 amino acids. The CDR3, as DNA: TGTGCCAGCAGTTTCTGCTGCGGAAACAATGAGCAGTTCTTC. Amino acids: CASSFCCGNNEQFF.

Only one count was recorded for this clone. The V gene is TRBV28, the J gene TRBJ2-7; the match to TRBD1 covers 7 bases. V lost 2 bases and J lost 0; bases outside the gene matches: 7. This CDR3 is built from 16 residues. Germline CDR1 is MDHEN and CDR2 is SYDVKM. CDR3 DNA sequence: TGTGCCAGCAGTTTAGGAACAGGGGAATTCTCCTACGAGCAGTACTTC. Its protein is CASSLGTGEFSYEQYF.

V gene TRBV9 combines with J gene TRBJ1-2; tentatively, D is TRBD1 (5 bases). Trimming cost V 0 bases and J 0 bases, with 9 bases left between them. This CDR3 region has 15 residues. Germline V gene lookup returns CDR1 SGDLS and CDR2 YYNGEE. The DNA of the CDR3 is TGTGCCAGCAGCGTAGCCAGGACATCTAACTATGGCTACACCTTC. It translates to CASSVARTSNYGYTF.

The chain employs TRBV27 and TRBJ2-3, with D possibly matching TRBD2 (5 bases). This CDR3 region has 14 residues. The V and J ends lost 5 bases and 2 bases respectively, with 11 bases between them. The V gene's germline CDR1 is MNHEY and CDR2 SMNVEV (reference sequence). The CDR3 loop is CASSLTLATDTQYF. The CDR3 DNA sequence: TGTGCCAGCAGTCTAACCCTAGCCACAGATACGCAGTATTTT.

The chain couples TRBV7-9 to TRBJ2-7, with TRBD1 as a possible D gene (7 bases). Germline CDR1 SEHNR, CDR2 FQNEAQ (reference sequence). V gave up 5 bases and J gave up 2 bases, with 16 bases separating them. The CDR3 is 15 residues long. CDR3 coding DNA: TGTGCCAGCAGCCCTCGACAGGGAGGCCCCTACGAGCAGTACTTC. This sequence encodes CASSPRQGGPYEQYF.

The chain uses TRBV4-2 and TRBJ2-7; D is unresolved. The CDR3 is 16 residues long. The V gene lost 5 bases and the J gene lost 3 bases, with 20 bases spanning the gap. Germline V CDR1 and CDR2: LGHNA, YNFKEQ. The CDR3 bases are TGTGCCAGCAGCTCCTCCGGAGCGCAGACTCTCTACGAGCAGTACTTC. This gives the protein CASSSSGAQTLYEQYF.

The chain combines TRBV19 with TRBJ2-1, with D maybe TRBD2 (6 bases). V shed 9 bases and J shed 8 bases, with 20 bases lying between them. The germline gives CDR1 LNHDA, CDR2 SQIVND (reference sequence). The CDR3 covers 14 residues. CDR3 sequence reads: CASSFGLAPHEQFF. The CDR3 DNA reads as TGTGCCAGCTCCTTTGGCCTAGCGCCCCATGAGCAGTTCTTC.

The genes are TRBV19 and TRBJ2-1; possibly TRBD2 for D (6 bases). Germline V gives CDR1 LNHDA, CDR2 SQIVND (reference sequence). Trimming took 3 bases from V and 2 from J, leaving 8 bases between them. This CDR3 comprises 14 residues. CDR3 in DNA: TGTGCCAGTAGTATTGCTAGCGCCTACAATGAGCAGTTCTTC. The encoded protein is CASSIASAYNEQFF.

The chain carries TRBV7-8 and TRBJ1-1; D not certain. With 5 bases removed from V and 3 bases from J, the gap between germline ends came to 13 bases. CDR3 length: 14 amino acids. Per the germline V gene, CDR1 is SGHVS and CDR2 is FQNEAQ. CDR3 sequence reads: CASSPRRDYTEAFF. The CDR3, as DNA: TGTGCCAGCAGCCCCAGGAGGGATTACACTGAAGCTTTCTTT. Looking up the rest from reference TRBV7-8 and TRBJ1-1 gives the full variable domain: GAGVSQSPRYKVAKRGQDVALRCDPISGHVSLFWYQQALGQGPEFLTYFQNEAQLDKSGLPSDRFFAERPEGSVSTLKIQRTQQEDSAVYLCASSPRRDYTEAFFGQGTRLTVV.

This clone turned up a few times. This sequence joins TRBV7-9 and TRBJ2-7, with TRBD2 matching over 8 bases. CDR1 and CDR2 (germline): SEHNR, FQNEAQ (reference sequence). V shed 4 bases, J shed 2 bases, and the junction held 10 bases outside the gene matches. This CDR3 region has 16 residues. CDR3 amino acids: CASSSGTSRRPYEQYF. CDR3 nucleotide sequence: TGTGCCAGCAGCTCCGGGACTAGTCGGAGGCCCTACGAGCAGTACTTC. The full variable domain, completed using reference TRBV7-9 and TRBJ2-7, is DTGVSQNPRHKITKRGQNVTFRCDPISEHNRLYWYRQTLGQGPEFLTYFQNEAQLEKSRLLSDRFSAERPKGSFSTLEIQRTEQGDSAMYLCASSSGTSRRPYEQYFGPGTRLTVT.

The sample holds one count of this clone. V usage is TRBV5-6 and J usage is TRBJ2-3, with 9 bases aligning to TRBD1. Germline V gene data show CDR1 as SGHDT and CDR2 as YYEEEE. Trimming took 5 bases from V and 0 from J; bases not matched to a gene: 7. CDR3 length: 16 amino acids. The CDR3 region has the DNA TGTGCCAGCAGGGAGGGGACAGGGCTAAGCACAGATACGCAGTATTTT. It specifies CASREGTGLSTDTQYF.

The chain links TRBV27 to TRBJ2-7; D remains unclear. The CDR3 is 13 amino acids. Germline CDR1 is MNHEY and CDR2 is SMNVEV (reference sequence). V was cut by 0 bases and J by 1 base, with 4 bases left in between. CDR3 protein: CASSLSPSYEQYF. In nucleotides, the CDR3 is TGTGCCAGCAGTTTATCCCCTTCCTACGAGCAGTACTTC.

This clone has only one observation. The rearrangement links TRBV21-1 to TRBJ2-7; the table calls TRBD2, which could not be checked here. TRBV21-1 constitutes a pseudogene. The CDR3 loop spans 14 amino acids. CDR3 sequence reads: CASIFKSGSSEQYF. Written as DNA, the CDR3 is TGTGCCAGCATTTTCAAGAGCGGGAGCTCCGAGCAGTACTTC.

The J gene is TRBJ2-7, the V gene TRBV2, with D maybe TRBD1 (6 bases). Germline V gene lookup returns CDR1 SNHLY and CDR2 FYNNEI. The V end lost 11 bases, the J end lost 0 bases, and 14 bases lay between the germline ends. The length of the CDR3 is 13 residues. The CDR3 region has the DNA TGTGCCGTCCTCCGGGACAACTCCTACGAGCAGTACTTC. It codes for CAVLRDNSYEQYF. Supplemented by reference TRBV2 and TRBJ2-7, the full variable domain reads EPEVTQTPSHQVTQMGQEVILRCVPISNHLYFYWYRQILGQKVEFLVSFYNNEISEKSEIFDDQFSVERPDGSNFTLKIRSTKLEDSAMYFCAVLRDNSYEQYFGPGTRLTVT.

The CDR3: CASSPGTQYF. Written as DNA, the CDR3 is TGTGCCAGCAGCCCGGGGACCCAGTACTTC. This sequence joins TRBV7-8 and TRBJ2-5; D not certain. The germline CDR1 and CDR2 sequences are SGHVS and FQNEAQ. The length of the CDR3 is 10 residues. Deletions cut 5 bases from V and 7 bases from J, with 5 bases between.

The CDR3 DNA sequence: TGTGCCAGCACCGAGTCGGGACTAGACTACGAGCAGTACTTC. Protein sequence: CASTESGLDYEQYF. The rearrangement joins TRBV5-4 to TRBJ2-7; 8 nucleotides match TRBD2. Germline V gives CDR1 SGHNT, CDR2 YYREEE (reference sequence). The CDR3 totals 14 residues. With V trimmed by 6 bases and J by 3 bases, 8 bases remained unmatched. Full variable domain (remainder filled in from reference TRBV5-4 and TRBJ2-7): ETGVTQSPTHLIKTRGQQVTLRCSSQSGHNTVSWYQQALGQGPQFIFQYYREEENGRGNFPPRFSGLQFPNYSSELNVNALELDDSALYLCASTESGLDYEQYFGPGTRLTVT.

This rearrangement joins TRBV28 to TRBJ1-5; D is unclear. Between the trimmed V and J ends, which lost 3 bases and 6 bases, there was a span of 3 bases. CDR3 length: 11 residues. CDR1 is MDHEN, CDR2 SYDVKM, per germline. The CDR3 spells CASSFSQPQHF. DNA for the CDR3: TGTGCCAGCAGTTTTAGTCAGCCCCAGCATTTT. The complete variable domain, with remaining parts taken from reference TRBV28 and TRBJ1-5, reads DVKVTQSSRYLVKRTGEKVFLECVQDMDHENMFWYRQDPGLGLRLIYFSYDVKMKEKGDIPEGYSVSREKKERFSLILESASTNQTSMYLCASSFSQPQHFGDGTRLSIL.

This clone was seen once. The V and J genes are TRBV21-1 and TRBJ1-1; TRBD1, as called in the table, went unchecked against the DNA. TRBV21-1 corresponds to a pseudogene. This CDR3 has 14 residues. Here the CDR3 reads CASSVPGGNTEAFF. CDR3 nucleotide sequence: TGTGCCAGCAGCGTGCCAGGGGGGAACACTGAAGCTTTCTTT.

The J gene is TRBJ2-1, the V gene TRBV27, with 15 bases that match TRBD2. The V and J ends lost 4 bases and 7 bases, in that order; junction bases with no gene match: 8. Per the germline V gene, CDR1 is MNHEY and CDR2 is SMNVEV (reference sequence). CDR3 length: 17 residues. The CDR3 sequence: CASSWTSGRAKGNEQFF. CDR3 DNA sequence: TGTGCCAGCAGTTGGACTAGCGGGAGGGCCAAGGGGAATGAGCAGTTCTTC.

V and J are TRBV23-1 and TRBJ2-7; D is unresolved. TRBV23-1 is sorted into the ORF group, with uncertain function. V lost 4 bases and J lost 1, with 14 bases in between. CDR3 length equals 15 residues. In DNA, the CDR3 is TGCGCCAGCAGTCGCGGAGTGAGACCTTCCTACGAGCAGTACTTC. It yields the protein CASSRGVRPSYEQYF.

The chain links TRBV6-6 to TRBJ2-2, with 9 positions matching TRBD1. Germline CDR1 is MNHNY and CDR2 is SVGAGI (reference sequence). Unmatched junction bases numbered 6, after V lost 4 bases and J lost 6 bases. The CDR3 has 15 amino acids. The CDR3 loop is CASSSGTGTAGELFF. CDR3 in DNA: TGTGCCAGCAGTTCCGGGACAGGGACAGCCGGGGAGCTGTTTTTT.

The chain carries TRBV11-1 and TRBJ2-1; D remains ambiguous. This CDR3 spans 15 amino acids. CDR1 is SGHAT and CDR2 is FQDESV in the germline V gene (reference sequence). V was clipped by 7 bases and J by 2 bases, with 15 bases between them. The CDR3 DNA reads TGTGCCAGCACCCCGGAGAGCGCAGCCTACAATGAGCAGTTCTTC. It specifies CASTPESAAYNEQFF.

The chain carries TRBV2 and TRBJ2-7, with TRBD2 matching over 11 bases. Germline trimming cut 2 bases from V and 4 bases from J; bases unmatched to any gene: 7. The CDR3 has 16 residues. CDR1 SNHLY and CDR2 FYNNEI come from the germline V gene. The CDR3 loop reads CASSEIAGGDMYEQYF. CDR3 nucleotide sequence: TGTGCCAGCAGTGAAATAGCGGGAGGGGATATGTACGAGCAGTACTTC. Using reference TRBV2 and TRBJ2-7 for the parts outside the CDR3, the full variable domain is EPEVTQTPSHQVTQMGQEVILRCVPISNHLYFYWYRQILGQKVEFLVSFYNNEISEKSEIFDDQFSVERPDGSNFTLKIRSTKLEDSAMYFCASSEIAGGDMYEQYFGPGTRLTVT.

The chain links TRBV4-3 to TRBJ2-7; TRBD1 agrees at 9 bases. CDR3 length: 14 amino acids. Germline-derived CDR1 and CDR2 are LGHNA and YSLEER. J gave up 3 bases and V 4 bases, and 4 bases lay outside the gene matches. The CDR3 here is CASSPGQGHYEQYF. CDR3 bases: TGCGCCAGCAGCCCCGGACAGGGGCACTACGAGCAGTACTTC.